The 24 T cell receptor beta chains below were found in one sample sequenced in a study of blood T cells in healthy people across ages. Combining a sample-barcoded 5' primer with a J-beta primer mix, a second PCR ran for roughly 7 to 11 cycles. Each CDR3 protein gets one entry after TCRdb re-called the 5' RACE reads with MiXCR. The sample has under 2 million distinct CDR3 sequences, about 35% seen once; the top ten hold 10% to 12%. Sequencing used blood. The origin of the receptors is a woman in her 30s in good health.

This clonotype was seen a handful of times. The chain carries TRBV18 and TRBJ2-5, with D possibly being TRBD1 (5 bases). The V gene lost 4 bases and the J gene lost 5 bases, with 17 bases spanning the gap. The CDR3 contains 15 residues. CDR1 and CDR2 (germline): KGHSH, LQKENI. CDR3 region: CASSRIQDRAETQYF. The CDR3 nucleotides read TGTGCCAGCTCACGTATACAGGACCGGGCGGAGACCCAGTACTTC.

This clonotype occurred a few times. The rearrangement uses TRBV4-1 and TRBJ2-3, with 13 bases lining up with TRBD2. The CDR3 covers 18 residues. The germline CDR1 and CDR2 sequences are MGHRA and YSYEKL. V shed 1 base and J 0 bases; nucleotides not matched to a gene: 4. The CDR3 sequence is CASSQGPGLAGSTDTQYF. CDR3 coding DNA: TGCGCCAGCAGCCAAGGGCCGGGACTAGCGGGGAGCACAGATACGCAGTATTTT.

This clonotype was seen just once. The chain joins TRBV19 to TRBJ2-3, with 10 bases identical to TRBD2. The CDR3 spans 15 residues. CDR1 and CDR2 from the germline V gene are LNHDA and SQIVND (reference sequence). V shed 9 bases, J shed 3 bases, and the junction held 9 bases outside the gene matches. The CDR3 is CASLITSGATDTQYF. The CDR3 DNA is TGTGCCAGCCTTATCACTAGCGGGGCAACAGATACGCAGTATTTT.

A few counts support this clonotype. The chain couples TRBV5-3 to TRBJ2-6; unclear D gene. TRBV5-3 is given ORF status, its function remaining uncertain. V dropped 0 bases and J dropped 0 bases, with 4 bases sitting between them. This CDR3 has 15 amino acids. CDR3 sequence (DNA): TGTGCCAGAAGCTTGGCCGGCTCTGGGGCCAACGTCCTGACTTTC. Protein sequence: CARSLAGSGANVLTF.

This clonotype was counted between two and nine times. One base away lies a much larger clone, so this may be a sequencing read error. The gene calls are TRBV5-1 and TRBJ2-5, with 11 bases fitting TRBD2. The CDR3 totals 15 residues. J was trimmed by 5 bases and V by 4 bases; bases with no gene match: 7. The germline V gene has CDR1 SGHRS and CDR2 YFSETQ. The CDR3 reads CASSASGGPGETQYF. The CDR3 DNA is TGCGCCAGCAGCGCTAGCGGGGGGCCGGGGGAGACCCAGTACTTC.

The rearrangement uses TRBV3-1 and TRBJ2-3; 7 bases map to TRBD1. The length of the CDR3 is 16 residues. The V gene's germline CDR1 is LGHDT and CDR2 YNNKEL (reference sequence). The V segment lost 1 base and the J segment 1 base; nucleotides outside the gene matches: 5. CDR3: CASSQGQGSGTDTQYF. CDR3 in DNA: TGTGCCAGCAGCCAAGGACAGGGTTCGGGCACAGATACGCAGTATTTT.

The chain joins TRBV10-3 to TRBJ2-1, with 7 bases fitting TRBD2. The J call may be faulty, since TRBJ2-7 better matches the DNA end. The germline V gene has CDR1 ENHRY and CDR2 SYGVKD. The CDR3 length is 15 residues. The CDR3 reads CAIRTGGSYYNEQYF. The CDR3 DNA reads TGTGCCATCAGGACCGGGGGGTCTTACTACAATGAGCAGTACTTC.

This clonotype was counted many times. CDR3: CAISEKDYEQYF. In nucleotides, the CDR3 is TGTGCCATCAGTGAGAAGGACTACGAGCAGTACTTC. V and J are TRBV10-3 and TRBJ2-7; D ambiguous. Trimming took 2 bases from V and 3 from J, leaving 5 bases between them. Germline loops: CDR1 ENHRY, CDR2 SYGVKD. The CDR3 is made up of 12 amino acids.

This clonotype was detected only once. This chain links TRBV4-1 with TRBJ2-2, with 9 nucleotides matching TRBD1. After removal of 4 bases from V and 7 bases from J, the junction contained 10 bases not matched to a gene. This CDR3 spans 16 amino acids. Per the germline V gene, CDR1 is MGHRA and CDR2 is YSYEKL. CDR3 DNA sequence: TGCGCCAGCAGCCGTCCGGGACAGGGCATAGGCGGGGAGCTGTTTTTT. This encodes CASSRPGQGIGGELFF.

This clonotype appeared a few times. The chain couples TRBV6-1 to TRBJ1-5, with a possible D match to TRBD1 (5 bases). Trimming stripped 7 bases from V and 1 base from J, with 20 bases between. The CDR3 runs 17 residues. Germline CDR1 MNHNS, CDR2 SASEGT. This chain's CDR3 is CASISTPGIASNQPQHF. The CDR3 nucleotides read TGTGCCAGCATCTCTACCCCAGGGATTGCGAGCAATCAGCCCCAGCATTTT.

This chain links TRBV15 with TRBJ1-2; 8 nucleotides align to TRBD1. Losses at the gene ends were 6 bases for V and 0 bases for J; bases not matched to a gene: 9. Germline CDR1 LNHNV, CDR2 YYDKDF (reference sequence). The CDR3 spans 16 residues. The CDR3 reads CATREPGTGANYGYTF. The DNA for the CDR3 is TGTGCCACCAGGGAACCCGGGACAGGCGCTAACTATGGCTACACCTTC.

This chain joins TRBV3-1 and TRBJ1-2; 10 bases fit TRBD1. Germline CDR1 and CDR2: LGHDT and YNNKEL (reference sequence). With V trimmed by 5 bases and J by 5 bases, 8 bases remained unmatched. The CDR3 spans 15 residues. The CDR3 spells CASSYVGQGPYGYTF. In DNA form, the CDR3 reads TGTGCCAGCAGCTATGTGGGACAGGGGCCGTATGGCTACACCTTC.

As to this clonotype: One junction end disagrees with the germline gene, perhaps due to a read error. The rearrangement uses TRBV6-1 and TRBJ2-7; TRBD2 aligns across 8 bases. Per germline, CDR1 MNHNS and CDR2 SASEGT. The CDR3 totals 17 residues. CDR3 in DNA: TGTGCCAGCGGTGAAAGGCTAGCGGGTGCAATGTACTACGAGCAGTACTTC. Amino acids: CASGERLAGAMYYEQYF.

This clonotype was counted a single time. This sequence joins TRBV9 and TRBJ1-1; TRBD1 is a possible D gene (5 bases). The germline V gene has CDR1 SGDLS and CDR2 YYNGEE. CDR3 length equals 15 residues. V gave up 6 bases and J gave up 3 bases, with 18 bases separating them. The CDR3 loop reads CASTPRGGPDTEAFF. In DNA, the CDR3 is TGTGCCAGCACCCCTCGGGGGGGTCCAGACACTGAAGCTTTCTTT.

The J gene is TRBJ1-4, the V gene TRBV7-6, with D maybe TRBD1 (6 bases). Per germline, CDR1 SGHVS and CDR2 FNYEAQ. Trimming pared 2 bases from V and 5 bases from J, leaving 12 bases between. The length of the CDR3 is 15 residues. CDR3 region: CASSLRTVPNEKLFF. The CDR3 DNA reads as TGTGCCAGCAGCTTAAGGACAGTCCCCAATGAAAAACTGTTTTTT.

The rearrangement uses TRBV20-1 and TRBJ2-7; possibly TRBD2 for D (5 bases). V shed 0 bases and J shed 7 bases, with 13 bases lying between them. Germline V gene lookup returns CDR1 DFQATT and CDR2 SNEGSKA (reference sequence). This CDR3 region has 13 residues. DNA of the CDR3: TGCAGTGCTAGAGAAGGAGGAAGGCTTGAGCAGTACTTC. As protein: CSAREGGRLEQYF.

This clonotype was observed a handful of times. The chain couples TRBV11-2 to TRBJ2-3; D call uncertain. Germline assignment: CDR1 SGHAT and CDR2 FQNNGV. Trimming pared 8 bases from V and 2 bases from J, leaving 8 bases between. CDR3 size: 12 residues. CDR3 bases: TGTGCCAGCGCAGGAGTCACAGATACGCAGTATTTT. It encodes CASAGVTDTQYF.

This clonotype was observed a few times. The chain uses TRBV10-3 and TRBJ2-1, with D tentatively TRBD1 or TRBD2 (6 bases each). This CDR3 contains 13 residues. V lost 3 bases to trimming and J lost 7 bases, with 10 bases between them. Germline V CDR1 and CDR2: ENHRY, SYGVKD. CDR3 DNA sequence: TGTGCCATCAGTGATGGGGGGCGGAATGAGCAGTTCTTC. Protein product: CAISDGGRNEQFF.

This clonotype was seen a few times. The rearrangement joins TRBV7-2 to TRBJ1-2, with unresolved D. The CDR3 consists of 11 residues. V was trimmed by 5 bases and J by 4 bases, leaving 5 bases between them. CDR1 is SGHTA, CDR2 FQGNSA, per germline. The CDR3 region has the DNA TGTGCCAGCAGCCCCCCCTATGGCTACACCTTC. This sequence encodes CASSPPYGYTF.

J is TRBJ1-2 and V is TRBV7-9, with D tentatively TRBD1 (5 bases). There are 10 residues in the CDR3. Per the germline V gene, CDR1 is SEHNR and CDR2 is FQNEAQ (reference sequence). V dropped 10 bases and J dropped 8 bases, with 11 bases sitting between them. CDR3 residues: CATFRGGYTF. The DNA for the CDR3 is TGTGCCACCTTTCGGGGGGGCTACACCTTC.

The chain is built from TRBV28 and TRBJ1-2; D might be TRBD1 (6 bases). V lost 2 bases, J lost 3 bases, and 13 bases lay in between. Germline-derived CDR1 and CDR2 are MDHEN and SYDVKM. The CDR3 contains 15 residues. The CDR3 nucleotides are TGTGCCAGCAGTTTAAACAGGGCCTATGACTATGGCTACACCTTC. It yields the protein CASSLNRAYDYGYTF.

The chain employs TRBV25-1 and TRBJ1-4; tentatively, D is TRBD1 (5 bases). Trimming removed 5 bases at V and 2 bases at J, with 15 bases between. CDR3 length: 16 amino acids. Germline V gene data show CDR1 as MGHDK and CDR2 as SYGVNS. The CDR3 sequence: CASSTPSGPTNEKLFF. As DNA, the CDR3 is TGTGCCAGCAGTACCCCCTCGGGGCCCACTAATGAAAAACTGTTTTTT.

The sample holds one count of this clonotype. The chain combines TRBV19 with TRBJ1-5; D is possibly TRBD1 (6 bases). The V gene's germline CDR1 is LNHDA and CDR2 SQIVND (reference sequence). This CDR3 has 14 amino acids. Trimming took 8 bases from V and 2 from J, leaving 13 bases between them. This chain's CDR3 is CASRGGLGNQPQHF. DNA for the CDR3: TGTGCCAGTCGGGGGGGGCTAGGCAATCAGCCCCAGCATTTT.

This clonotype was observed a handful of times. This sequence joins TRBV3-1 and TRBJ2-7, with 8 bases identical to TRBD1. V gave up 0 bases and J gave up 5 bases; unmatched junction bases: 6. This CDR3 comprises 15 residues. Germline loops: CDR1 LGHDT, CDR2 YNNKEL (reference sequence). DNA for the CDR3: TGTGCCAGCAGCCAAGAAGGGAACAGGGGGGACGAGCAGTACTTC. It yields the protein CASSQEGNRGDEQYF.